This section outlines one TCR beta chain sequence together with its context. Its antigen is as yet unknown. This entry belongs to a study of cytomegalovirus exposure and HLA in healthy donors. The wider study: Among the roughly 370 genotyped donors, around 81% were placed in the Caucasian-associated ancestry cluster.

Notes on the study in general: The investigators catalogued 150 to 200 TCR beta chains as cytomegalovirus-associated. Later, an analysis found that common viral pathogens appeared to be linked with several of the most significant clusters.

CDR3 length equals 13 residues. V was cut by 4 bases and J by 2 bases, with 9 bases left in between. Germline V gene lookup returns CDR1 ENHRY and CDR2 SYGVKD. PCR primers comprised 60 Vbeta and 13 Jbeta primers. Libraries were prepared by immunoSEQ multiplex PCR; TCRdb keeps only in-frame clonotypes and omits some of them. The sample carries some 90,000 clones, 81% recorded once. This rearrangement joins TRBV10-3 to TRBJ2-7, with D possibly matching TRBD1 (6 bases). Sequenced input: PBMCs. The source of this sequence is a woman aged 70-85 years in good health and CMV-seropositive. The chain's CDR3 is CAISAGQTYEQYF. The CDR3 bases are TGTGCCATCAGTGCCGGACAGACCTACGAGCAGTACTTC.